This T cell receptor (beta chain) was sequenced for a study of T cell responses to AZD1222 COVID-19 vaccine. Study-level information: Pooled samples include second doses given at about 4 or 12 weeks.

The data were produced by immunoSEQ multiplex PCR, yet TCRdb's version contains in-frame clones alone and is incomplete. The sample carries 130,000 to 150,000 clones, about 92% recorded once. Study findings and constraints: Rises in breadth and depth of Spike-specific TCRs came after two AZD1222 doses. Most donors were white British and more were female, and clonal diversity was possibly underestimated. Among vaccine-associated CD4 TCRs, coverage spanned spike, with dominance at 160-218 and 743-854.

The CDR3 consists of 14 residues. The V gene's germline CDR1 is MNHEY and CDR2 SVGEGT. Unmatched junction bases numbered 8, after V lost 5 bases and J lost 5 bases. Worth noting for this clone: Antigen unknown.

This rearrangement joins TRBV6-2 or TRBV6-3 to TRBJ2-5; 7 bases agree with TRBD1. This clonotype originated in an adult in good health. Sample: peripheral blood, taken on day 0 of AZD1222 vaccination. The CDR3 nucleotides read TGTGCCAGCAGTGGGACAGCGGCCCAGGAGACCCAGTACTTC. This sequence encodes CASSGTAAQETQYF.